The following is a TCR beta chain sequence with its context. Antigen: not known. The sample is drawn from a study of CD8 T cells in Susac syndrome. TCR beta was sequenced from blood CD8+ and CD4+ T cells. Germline CDR1 reads LNHDA; CDR2 reads SQIVND (reference sequence). Trimming shortened V by 10 bases and J by 1 base, and 20 bases separated the two germline ends. The CDR3 loop spans 16 amino acids. The authors reverse transcribed roughly 0.5 to 1 ug RNA with random hexamers. Across 54 Vbeta and 13 Jbeta, immunoSEQ multiplex PCR amplified TCR beta CDR3. MiXCR, applied by TCRdb to the immunoSEQ multiplex PCR reads, yields one record per CDR3 protein. The table shows about 290,000 distinct CDR3 sequences, with 75% to 85% occurring only once. Study-wide points: The study recognized that the number of individuals in its TCR sequencing and HLA analysis was relatively small.

The clonotype originates from a human donor with multiple sclerosis. Input material: CD8+ T cells from PBMCs. V is TRBV19 and J is TRBJ2-1, with TRBD1 as a possible D gene (5 bases). The CDR3 DNA reads TGTGCCATCTCGAAGGGGTTACTACTTTCCTACAATGAGCAGTTCTTC. It encodes CAISKGLLLSYNEQFF.